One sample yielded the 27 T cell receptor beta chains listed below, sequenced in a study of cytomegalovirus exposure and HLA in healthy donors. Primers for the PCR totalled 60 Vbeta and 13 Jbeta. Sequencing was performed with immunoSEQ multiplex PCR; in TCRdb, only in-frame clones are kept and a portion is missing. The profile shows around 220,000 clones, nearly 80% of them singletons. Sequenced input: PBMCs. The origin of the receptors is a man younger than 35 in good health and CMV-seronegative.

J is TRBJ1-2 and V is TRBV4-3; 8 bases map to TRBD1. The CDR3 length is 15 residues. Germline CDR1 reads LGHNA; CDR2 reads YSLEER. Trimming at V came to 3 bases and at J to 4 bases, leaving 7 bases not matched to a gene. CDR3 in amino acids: CASSQDRASVYGYTF. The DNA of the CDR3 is TGCGCCAGCAGCCAGGACAGGGCCTCCGTCTATGGCTACACCTTC.

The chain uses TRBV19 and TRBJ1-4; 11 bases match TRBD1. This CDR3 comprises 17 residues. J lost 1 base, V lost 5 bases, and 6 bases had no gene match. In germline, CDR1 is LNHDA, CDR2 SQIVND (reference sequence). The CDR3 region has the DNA TGTGCCAGTAGTTCGCGGACAGGGGGCGGAACTAATGAAAAACTGTTTTTT. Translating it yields CASSSRTGGGTNEKLFF.

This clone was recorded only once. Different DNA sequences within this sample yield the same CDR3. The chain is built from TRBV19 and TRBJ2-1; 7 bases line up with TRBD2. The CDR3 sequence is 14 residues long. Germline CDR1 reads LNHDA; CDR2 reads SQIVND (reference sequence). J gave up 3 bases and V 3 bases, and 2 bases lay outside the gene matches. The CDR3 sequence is CASSMGGDYNEQFF. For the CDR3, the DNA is TGTGCCAGTAGTATGGGGGGGGACTACAATGAGCAGTTCTTC.

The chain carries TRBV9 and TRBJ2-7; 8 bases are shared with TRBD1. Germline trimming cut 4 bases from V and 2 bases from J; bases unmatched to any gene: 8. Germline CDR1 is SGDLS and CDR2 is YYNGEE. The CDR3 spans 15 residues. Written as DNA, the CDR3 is TGTGCCAGCAGCCCTCGGACAGGGAGCCCCTACGAGCAGTACTTC. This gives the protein CASSPRTGSPYEQYF.

As DNA, the CDR3 is TGTGCCAGCAGTTCCCAGGGTACAGGTGGAGCTTTCTTT. This sequence encodes CASSSQGTGGAFF. The J gene is TRBJ1-1, the V gene TRBV28, with D perhaps TRBD1 (5 bases). Germline V gene data show CDR1 as MDHEN and CDR2 as SYDVKM. The CDR3 runs 13 residues. V lost 4 bases and J 10 bases, leaving 16 bases between the germline ends.

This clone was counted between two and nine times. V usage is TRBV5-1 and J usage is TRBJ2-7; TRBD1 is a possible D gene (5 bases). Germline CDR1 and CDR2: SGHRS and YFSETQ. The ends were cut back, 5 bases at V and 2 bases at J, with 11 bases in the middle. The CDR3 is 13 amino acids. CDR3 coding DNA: TGCGCCAGCAGGCACACAGGAGCCTACGAGCAGTACTTC. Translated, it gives CASRHTGAYEQYF.

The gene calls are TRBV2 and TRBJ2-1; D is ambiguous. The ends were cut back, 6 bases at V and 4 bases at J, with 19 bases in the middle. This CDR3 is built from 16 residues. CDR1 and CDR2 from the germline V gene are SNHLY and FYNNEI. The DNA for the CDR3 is TGTGCCAGCAGCGTCCGGGTCTCCGCTCCTTACAATGAGCAGTTCTTC. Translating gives CASSVRVSAPYNEQFF.

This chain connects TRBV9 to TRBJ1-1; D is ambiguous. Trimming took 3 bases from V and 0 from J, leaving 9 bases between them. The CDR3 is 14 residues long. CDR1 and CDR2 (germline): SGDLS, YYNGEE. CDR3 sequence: CASSADFMNTEAFF. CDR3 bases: TGTGCCAGCAGCGCAGACTTCATGAACACTGAAGCTTTCTTT.

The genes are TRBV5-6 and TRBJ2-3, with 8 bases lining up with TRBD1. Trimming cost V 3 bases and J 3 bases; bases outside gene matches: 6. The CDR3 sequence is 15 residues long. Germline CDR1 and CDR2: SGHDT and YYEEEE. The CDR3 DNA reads TGTGCCAGCAGCTCTCGGACAGGGACAACAGATACGCAGTATTTT. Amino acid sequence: CASSSRTGTTDTQYF.

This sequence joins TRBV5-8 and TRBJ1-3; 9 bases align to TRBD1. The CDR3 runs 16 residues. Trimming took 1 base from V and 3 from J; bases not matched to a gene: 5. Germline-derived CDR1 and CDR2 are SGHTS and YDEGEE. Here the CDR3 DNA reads TGTGCCAGCAGCTTGCAGGGACAGGGTTTTGGAAACACCATATATTTT. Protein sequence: CASSLQGQGFGNTIYF.

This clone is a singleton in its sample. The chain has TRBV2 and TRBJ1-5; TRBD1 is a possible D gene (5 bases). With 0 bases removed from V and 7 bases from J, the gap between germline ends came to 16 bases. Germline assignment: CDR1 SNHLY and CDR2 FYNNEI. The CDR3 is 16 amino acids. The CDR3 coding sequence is TGTGCCAGCAGTGAAGCGCGAGTCAGGGCTAGGCAGCCCCAGCATTTT. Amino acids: CASSEARVRARQPQHF.

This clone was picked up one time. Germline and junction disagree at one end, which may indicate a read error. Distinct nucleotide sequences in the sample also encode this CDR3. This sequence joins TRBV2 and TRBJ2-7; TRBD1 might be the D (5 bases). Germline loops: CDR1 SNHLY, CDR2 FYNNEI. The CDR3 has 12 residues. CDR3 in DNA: TGTGCCAGCAGTGATAGGCAAGGGGCCCTCAACTTC. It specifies CASSDRQGALNF.

Here the CDR3 reads CASSPQGKETQYF. CDR3 DNA sequence: TGTGCCAGCAGCCCCCAGGGGAAAGAGACCCAGTACTTC. The V gene is TRBV7-9, the J gene TRBJ2-5; D might be TRBD1 (6 bases). This CDR3 has 13 residues. Germline V CDR1 and CDR2: SEHNR, FQNEAQ (reference sequence). Deletions cut 5 bases from V and 3 bases from J, with 10 bases between.

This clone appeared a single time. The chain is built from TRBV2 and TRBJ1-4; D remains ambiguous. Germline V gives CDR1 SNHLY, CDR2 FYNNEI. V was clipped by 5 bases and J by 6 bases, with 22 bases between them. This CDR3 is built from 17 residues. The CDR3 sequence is CASSPGSGSRRDEKLFF. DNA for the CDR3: TGTGCCAGCAGTCCGGGTTCAGGCAGCCGGCGGGATGAAAAACTGTTTTTT.

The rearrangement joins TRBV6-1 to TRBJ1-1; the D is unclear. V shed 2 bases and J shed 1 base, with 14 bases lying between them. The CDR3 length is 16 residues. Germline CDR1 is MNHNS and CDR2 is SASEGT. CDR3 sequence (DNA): TGTGCCAGCAGTGAACTGTTCAGGATGAGGAACACTGAAGCTTTCTTT. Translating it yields CASSELFRMRNTEAFF.

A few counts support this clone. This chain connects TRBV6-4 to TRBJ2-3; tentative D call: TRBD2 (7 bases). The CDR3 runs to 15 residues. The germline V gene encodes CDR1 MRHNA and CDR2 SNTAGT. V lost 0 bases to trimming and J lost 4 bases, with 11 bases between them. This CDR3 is CASSDSRGGPDTQYF. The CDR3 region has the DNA TGTGCCAGCAGTGACTCTAGGGGGGGCCCAGATACGCAGTATTTT.

The CDR3 DNA reads TGTGCCAGCAGGGGCGGACTCAGACTAAATCAGCCCCAGCATTTT. Its translation: CASRGGLRLNQPQHF. This chain joins TRBV6-5 and TRBJ1-5; D unclear. Looked up from germline, CDR1 is MNHEY and CDR2 is SVGAGI. The length of the CDR3 is 15 residues. Trimming removed 6 bases from V and 4 bases from J, with 16 bases in between.

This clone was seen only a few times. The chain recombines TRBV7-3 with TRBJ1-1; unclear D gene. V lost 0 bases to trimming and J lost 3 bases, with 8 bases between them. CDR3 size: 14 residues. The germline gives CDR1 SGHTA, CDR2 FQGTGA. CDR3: CASSLTGRDTEAFF. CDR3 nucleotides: TGTGCCAGCAGCTTAACCGGGAGGGACACTGAAGCTTTCTTT.

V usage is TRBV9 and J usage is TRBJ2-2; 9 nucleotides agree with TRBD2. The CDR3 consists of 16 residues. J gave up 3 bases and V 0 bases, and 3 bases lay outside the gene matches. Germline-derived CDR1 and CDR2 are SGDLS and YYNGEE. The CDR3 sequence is CASSVELAGYTGELFF. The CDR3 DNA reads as TGTGCCAGCAGCGTAGAACTAGCGGGCTACACCGGGGAGCTGTTTTTT.

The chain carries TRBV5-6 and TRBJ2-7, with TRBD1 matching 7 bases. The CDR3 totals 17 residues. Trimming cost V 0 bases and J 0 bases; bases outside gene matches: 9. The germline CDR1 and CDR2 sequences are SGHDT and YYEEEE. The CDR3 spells CASSLALLRDSSYEQYF. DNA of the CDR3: TGTGCCAGCAGCTTGGCCCTCTTAAGGGACAGCTCCTACGAGCAGTACTTC.

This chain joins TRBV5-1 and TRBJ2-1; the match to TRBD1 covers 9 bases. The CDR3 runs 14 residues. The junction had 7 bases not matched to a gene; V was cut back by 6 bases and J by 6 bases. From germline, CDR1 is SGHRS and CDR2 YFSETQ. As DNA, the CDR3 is TGCGCCAGCATGGCCACAGGGGGCCCCAATGAGCAGTTCTTC. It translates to CASMATGGPNEQFF.

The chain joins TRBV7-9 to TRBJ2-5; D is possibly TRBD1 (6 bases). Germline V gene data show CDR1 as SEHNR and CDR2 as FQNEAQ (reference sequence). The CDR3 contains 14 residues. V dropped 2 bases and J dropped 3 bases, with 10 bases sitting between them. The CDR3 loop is CASSLLDREETQYF. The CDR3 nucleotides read TGTGCCAGCAGCTTACTGGACAGAGAAGAGACCCAGTACTTC.

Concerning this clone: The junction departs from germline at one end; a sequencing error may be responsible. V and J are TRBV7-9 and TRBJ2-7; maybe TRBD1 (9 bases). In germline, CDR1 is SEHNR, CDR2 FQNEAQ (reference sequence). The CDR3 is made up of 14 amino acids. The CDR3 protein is CASSRGTGSLAVRF. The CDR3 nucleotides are TGTGCCAGCAGCCGCGGGACAGGGTCACTAGCGGTGCGGTTC.

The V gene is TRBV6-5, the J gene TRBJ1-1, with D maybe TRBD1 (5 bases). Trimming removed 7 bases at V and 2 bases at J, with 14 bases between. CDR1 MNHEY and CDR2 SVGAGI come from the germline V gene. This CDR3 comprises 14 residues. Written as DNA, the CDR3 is TGTGCCAGCACCTTTGGGGCAGATAACACTGAAGCTTTCTTT. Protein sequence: CASTFGADNTEAFF.

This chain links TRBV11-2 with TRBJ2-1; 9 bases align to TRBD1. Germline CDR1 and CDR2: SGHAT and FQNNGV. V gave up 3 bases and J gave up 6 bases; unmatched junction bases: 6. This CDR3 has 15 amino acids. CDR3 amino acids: CASSFGDRVGNEQFF. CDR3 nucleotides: TGTGCCAGCAGCTTCGGGGACAGGGTGGGCAATGAGCAGTTCTTC.

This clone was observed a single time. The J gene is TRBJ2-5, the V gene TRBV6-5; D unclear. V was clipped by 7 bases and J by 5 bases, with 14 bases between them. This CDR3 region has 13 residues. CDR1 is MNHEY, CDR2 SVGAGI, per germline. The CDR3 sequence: CASTPRSPETQYF. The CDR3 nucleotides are TGTGCCAGCACCCCCCGGTCCCCGGAGACCCAGTACTTC.

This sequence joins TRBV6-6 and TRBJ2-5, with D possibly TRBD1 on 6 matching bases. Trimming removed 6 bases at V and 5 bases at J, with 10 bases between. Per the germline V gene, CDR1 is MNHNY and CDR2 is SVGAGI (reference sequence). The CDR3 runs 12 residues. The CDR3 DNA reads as TGTGCCAGCAGCAGGGGTTTGGAGACCCAGTACTTC. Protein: CASSRGLETQYF.